These 27 T cell receptor beta chains were all obtained from the same sample, sequenced in a study of OX40 agonist ivuxolimab in advanced cancers. Measured with immunoSEQ multiplex PCR; TCRdb has only the in-frame clones, and not every one. Here the sample spans fewer than 70,000 clones, about 90% being singletons. The material was CD4+ or CD8+ T cells sorted from blood, obtained in a trial of the OX40 agonist ivuxolimab. Every receptor here comes from an adult with an advanced solid tumor such as melanoma, head and neck, liver or kidney cancer.

The rearrangement uses TRBV6-6 and TRBJ1-5, with D perhaps TRBD1 (5 bases). The germline CDR1 and CDR2 sequences are MNHNY and SVGAGI (reference sequence). This CDR3 has 13 amino acids. V was clipped by 7 bases and J by 4 bases, with 11 bases between them. Written as DNA, the CDR3 is TGTGCCAGCACCAGGGTCCAGAATCAGCCCCAGCATTTT. Translated, it gives CASTRVQNQPQHF.

The rearrangement uses TRBV10-3 and TRBJ2-5; D is possibly TRBD2 (5 bases). Between the trimmed V and J ends, which lost 3 bases and 2 bases, there was a span of 19 bases. The CDR3 contains 17 residues. CDR1 is ENHRY and CDR2 is SYGVKD in the germline V gene. The CDR3 region is CAISEGLARGLQETQYF. The CDR3 DNA is TGTGCCATCAGTGAAGGTTTGGCTCGGGGTCTGCAAGAGACCCAGTACTTC.

The chain employs TRBV5-6 and TRBJ1-1; possible D gene TRBD1, 5 bases. V was shortened by 6 bases and J by 1 base, with 10 bases between the two germline ends. The germline V gene has CDR1 SGHDT and CDR2 YYEEEE. The CDR3 is 13 amino acids. The CDR3 here is CASTKGRNTEAFF. The CDR3 region has the DNA TGTGCCAGCACAAAGGGGCGGAACACTGAAGCTTTCTTT.

The chain has TRBV10-3 and TRBJ2-7; 14 bases line up with TRBD2. CDR3 size: 15 residues. Germline V CDR1 and CDR2: ENHRY, SYGVKD. V shed 4 bases and J 4 bases; nucleotides not matched to a gene: 3. The CDR3 DNA sequence: TGTGCCATCAGTGGGACTAGCGGGAGGAGGTACGAGCAGTACTTC. Translated, it gives CAISGTSGRRYEQYF.

This clone was recorded only once. The chain carries TRBV7-8 and TRBJ2-1; 9 positions match TRBD2. Germline V CDR1 and CDR2: SGHVS, FQNEAQ. The CDR3 contains 16 residues. V was clipped by 2 bases and J by 0 bases; unmatched bases: 2. CDR3 region: CASSLRGGVSYNEQFF. The CDR3 DNA is TGTGCCAGCAGCTTACGCGGGGGGGTCTCCTACAATGAGCAGTTCTTC.

This chain joins TRBV5-6 and TRBJ1-4; D is uncertain. CDR1 SGHDT and CDR2 YYEEEE come from the germline V gene. The CDR3 contains 15 residues. The V gene lost 3 bases and the J gene lost 7 bases, with 16 bases spanning the gap. The CDR3 loop is CASSSPTQEGEKLFF. The CDR3 bases are TGTGCCAGCAGCTCCCCGACCCAGGAAGGTGAAAAACTGTTTTTT.

The chain combines TRBV14 with TRBJ1-3, with D possibly matching TRBD1 (5 bases). With 4 bases removed from V and 2 bases from J, the gap between germline ends came to 18 bases. This CDR3 comprises 17 residues. Germline V gene sequence: CDR1 SGHDN, CDR2 FVKESK. The CDR3 nucleotides are TGTGCCAGCAGCCCCCTCCAGGGATTTAGGGCTGGAAACACCATATATTTT. As protein: CASSPLQGFRAGNTIYF.

This chain joins TRBV5-6 and TRBJ2-2; D gene unclear. V shed 2 bases and J shed 3 bases, with 11 bases lying between them. Germline V CDR1 and CDR2: SGHDT, YYEEEE. The CDR3 length is 15 residues. CDR3 amino acids: CASSFGFSDTGELFF. The CDR3 DNA reads TGTGCCAGCAGCTTTGGGTTCTCGGACACCGGGGAGCTGTTTTTT.

The V and J genes are TRBV10-3 and TRBJ2-2; 8 nucleotides line up with TRBD2. The CDR3 is 15 amino acids. Unmatched junction bases numbered 7, after V lost 6 bases and J lost 4 bases. Germline V CDR1 and CDR2: ENHRY, SYGVKD. CDR3 bases: TGTGCCATCAGGGGGACCGCGGGGGGCACCGGGGAGCTGTTTTTT. Its protein product is CAIRGTAGGTGELFF.

The genes are TRBV4-3 and TRBJ2-7; maybe TRBD2 (6 bases). Germline values: CDR1 LGHNA, CDR2 YSLEER. The germline V and J ends were trimmed by 1 base and 4 bases, with 14 bases remaining between them. The CDR3 is 15 amino acids. The CDR3, as DNA: TGCGCCAGCAGCCAAGCCGTCGGGAGCTTGTACGAGCAGTACTTC. Translated, it gives CASSQAVGSLYEQYF.

V gene TRBV5-6 combines with J gene TRBJ2-7; 10 bases match TRBD1. V lost 5 bases to trimming and J lost 1 base; unmatched junction nucleotides: 3. In germline, CDR1 is SGHDT, CDR2 YYEEEE. This CDR3 spans 14 amino acids. The CDR3 DNA is TGTGCCAGCAGAAGGACAGGGGGTTCCTACGAGCAGTACTTC. Encoded protein: CASRRTGGSYEQYF.

This sequence joins TRBV7-9 and TRBJ2-7; TRBD2 aligns across 12 bases. This CDR3 region has 16 residues. CDR1 and CDR2 (germline): SEHNR, FQNEAQ (reference sequence). Trimming removed 0 bases from V and 4 bases from J; junction bases left unmatched: 4. CDR3 loop: CASSLALTSGSYEQYF. The CDR3 DNA follows: TGTGCCAGCAGCTTAGCGCTGACTAGCGGGAGTTACGAGCAGTACTTC.

This clone was detected once. The chain links TRBV19 to TRBJ2-1, with D uncertain. V was trimmed by 2 bases and J by 14 bases, leaving 10 bases between them. The germline gives CDR1 LNHDA, CDR2 SQIVND (reference sequence). The CDR3 is 11 residues long. CDR3 protein: CASSIRGMKFF. CDR3 nucleotides: TGTGCCAGTAGTATACGAGGAATGAAGTTCTTC.

The chain joins TRBV7-8 to TRBJ2-1; the match to TRBD2 covers 13 bases. The germline CDR1 and CDR2 sequences are SGHVS and FQNEAQ. The CDR3 is made up of 16 amino acids. Germline trimming cut 5 bases from V and 6 bases from J; bases unmatched to any gene: 7. CDR3 in amino acids: CASSRRTSGRANEQFF. DNA of the CDR3: TGTGCCAGCAGCCGCCGCACTAGCGGGAGGGCCAATGAGCAGTTCTTC.

The chain links TRBV2 to TRBJ1-2; tentatively, D is TRBD1 (5 bases). Between the trimmed V and J ends, which lost 4 bases and 7 bases, there was a span of 19 bases. The CDR3 is made up of 15 amino acids. Germline V CDR1 and CDR2: SNHLY, FYNNEI. The DNA of the CDR3 is TGTGCCAGCAGTGGGACCGGGACCGGGGTTGTTGGCTACACCTTC. This encodes CASSGTGTGVVGYTF.

V gene TRBV19 combines with J gene TRBJ2-2; possible D gene TRBD2, 6 bases. The CDR3 is 18 residues long. V was pared by 4 bases and J by 5 bases, with 23 bases between. Germline assignment: CDR1 LNHDA and CDR2 SQIVND (reference sequence). The CDR3 DNA reads as TGTGCCAGTAGTAGCACGTCCCCGACTAGGCGCCCGACCGGGGAGCTGTTTTTT. Encoded protein: CASSSTSPTRRPTGELFF.

This rearrangement joins TRBV6-6 to TRBJ2-1; D not certain. This CDR3 spans 14 amino acids. Germline V gene lookup returns CDR1 MNHNY and CDR2 SVGAGI (reference sequence). Trimming took off 8 bases at V and 0 bases at J, with 11 bases between the two ends. CDR3: CASGPPGSYNEQFF. DNA of the CDR3: TGTGCCAGCGGTCCACCGGGCTCCTACAATGAGCAGTTCTTC.

This sequence joins TRBV30 and TRBJ2-5; 9 bases align to TRBD2. CDR1 GTSNPN and CDR2 SVGIG come from the germline V gene (reference sequence). V shed 2 bases, J shed 5 bases, and the junction held 6 bases outside the gene matches. CDR3 length equals 14 residues. CDR3 DNA: TGTGCCTGGAGTACCGGGACTAGCTTTGAGACCCAGTACTTC. It translates to CAWSTGTSFETQYF.

This chain uses TRBV6-5 with TRBJ2-1; 11 bases are a match to TRBD2. The CDR3 totals 14 residues. Looked up from germline, CDR1 is MNHEY and CDR2 is SVGAGI. J gave up 10 bases and V 6 bases, and 8 bases lay outside the gene matches. CDR3 DNA: TGTGCCAGCAGAATTAGCGGGAGGGGCGGGGAGCAGTTCTTC. This encodes CASRISGRGGEQFF.

The gene calls are TRBV5-4 and TRBJ2-1, with D tentatively TRBD1 or TRBD2 (5 bases each). Germline-derived CDR1 and CDR2 are SGHNT and YYREEE (reference sequence). Trimming removed 1 base at V and 7 bases at J, with 15 bases between. There are 15 residues in the CDR3. CDR3 DNA: TGTGCCAGCAGCTTGTCCTCCGGGGCCGAGAATGAGCAGTTCTTC. Protein: CASSLSSGAENEQFF.

CDR3 sequence (DNA): TGTGCCAGCAGCGGCCTGGGGTACAATGAGCAGTTCTTC. Residues: CASSGLGYNEQFF. V gene TRBV7-3 combines with J gene TRBJ2-1, with no clear D. V gave up 5 bases and J gave up 4 bases, with 9 bases separating them. CDR3 size: 13 residues. The V gene's germline CDR1 is SGHTA and CDR2 FQGTGA.

The chain uses TRBV19 and TRBJ2-5; 8 nucleotides align to TRBD2. Germline CDR1 and CDR2: LNHDA and SQIVND (reference sequence). This CDR3 has 12 amino acids. V lost 3 bases to trimming and J lost 7 bases; unmatched junction nucleotides: 1. CDR3 loop: CASSIRGGTQYF. In DNA, the CDR3 is TGTGCCAGTAGTATTCGGGGGGGGACCCAGTACTTC.

The rearrangement joins TRBV5-4 to TRBJ2-1; 10 bases align to TRBD1. The CDR3 loop spans 16 amino acids. After removal of 4 bases from V and 4 bases from J, the junction contained 8 bases not matched to a gene. CDR1 SGHNT and CDR2 YYREEE come from the germline V gene (reference sequence). The CDR3 region has the DNA TGTGCCAGCAGCGCTGACAGGGGGCGAGAGTACAATGAGCAGTTCTTC. Translating it yields CASSADRGREYNEQFF.

This chain links TRBV6-5 with TRBJ1-2; TRBD1 aligns across 7 bases. V lost 6 bases to trimming and J lost 4 bases; unmatched junction nucleotides: 8. The CDR3 runs to 14 residues. Per germline, CDR1 MNHEY and CDR2 SVGAGI. This chain's CDR3 is CASSRPYRGYGYTF. DNA for the CDR3: TGTGCCAGCAGCCGCCCCTACAGGGGCTATGGCTACACCTTC.

The J gene is TRBJ1-2, the V gene TRBV5-1; TRBD1 is a possible D gene (6 bases). Trimming cost V 0 bases and J 4 bases, with 13 bases left between them. This CDR3 has 15 residues. Germline CDR1 is SGHRS and CDR2 is YFSETQ. CDR3 region: CASSLVAGEAYGYTF. As DNA, the CDR3 is TGCGCCAGCAGCTTGGTTGCAGGGGAGGCCTATGGCTACACCTTC.

V and J are TRBV30 and TRBJ2-7, with D perhaps given as TRBD1 or TRBD2 (6 bases each). V shed 0 bases and J shed 2 bases, with 14 bases lying between them. CDR3 length: 15 amino acids. The germline gives CDR1 GTSNPN, CDR2 SVGIG (reference sequence). The CDR3 here is CAWSVRGLGPYEQYF. CDR3 bases: TGTGCCTGGAGTGTACGGGGGCTCGGCCCCTACGAGCAGTACTTC.

V usage is TRBV19 and J usage is TRBJ2-3; the match to TRBD2 covers 9 bases. The CDR3 consists of 16 residues. The trim removed 5 bases at V and 4 bases at J, leaving 10 bases unmatched. Germline CDR1 reads LNHDA; CDR2 reads SQIVND (reference sequence). This chain's CDR3 is CASSDTSGRWADTQYF. The CDR3 DNA reads as TGTGCCAGTAGTGACACTAGCGGGCGGTGGGCAGATACGCAGTATTTT.